Detailed here is one TCR beta chain. The participants were between 18 and 89 years old and came from roughly 24 US areas. Participant-given clinical history determined each cohort assignment. What the recovered Cohort 3 donors had was two negative PCRs, clearance, or symptom resolution. The data derive from a study of blood T cell repertoires in COVID-19. V was clipped by 4 bases and J by 2 bases, with 18 bases between them. The germline V gene has CDR1 SGHDT and CDR2 YYEEEE. The CDR3 loop spans 16 amino acids. Clones were sequenced by immunoSEQ multiplex PCR, and TCRdb holds only the in-frame ones, with some missing. The table lists approximately 200,000 clones, approximately 84% of them singletons.

The receptor was isolated from a woman aged 25 to 45 who had recovered from COVID-19. The V gene is TRBV5-6, the J gene TRBJ1-2; the D is unclear. The material sequenced was PBMCs or T cells enriched from blood (not recorded which). The CDR3 region has the DNA TGTGCCAGCAGCGTGTTGGAGAGATACCTCAACTATGGCTACACCTTC. This translates into CASSVLERYLNYGYTF. The entire variable domain, with the rest obtained from reference TRBV5-6 and TRBJ1-2, is as follows: DAGVTQSPTHLIKTRGQQVTLRCSPKSGHDTVSWYQQALGQGPQFIFQYYEEEERQRGNFPDRFSGHQFPNYSSELNVNALLLGDSALYLCASSVLERYLNYGYTFGSGTRLTVV.